This T cell receptor (beta chain) appears in the sequencing data of a study of PD-1 blockade in classical Hodgkin lymphoma. Libraries were prepared by immunoSEQ multiplex PCR; TCRdb keeps only in-frame clonotypes and omits some of them. Found here are 100,000 or so clones, around 89% of them singletons; the top ten hold under 8%. Study-level results: In CD4+ cells, TCR diversity went up significantly by C4D1, but in CD8+ cells it did not. Patients newly diagnosed and complete responders had comparable baseline diversity. Newly diagnosed patients reportedly trailed healthy donors in baseline TCR diversity.

Each patient relapsed following autologous stem cell transplantation, and prior brentuximab vedotin exposure differed. CDR1 is SGDLS and CDR2 is YYNGEE in the germline V gene. The CDR3 loop spans 19 amino acids. Between the trimmed V and J ends, which lost 3 bases and 0 bases, there was a span of 24 bases. Details on this clone: Antigen unknown.

This receptor was identified in a human donor with classical Hodgkin lymphoma. The chain combines TRBV9 with TRBJ1-1; a possible D gene is TRBD1 (6 bases). Sample: peripheral blood mononuclear cells (PBMCs), taken before the second cycle of nivolumab. CDR3 bases: TGTGCCAGCAGCGGCCTTTCTCCGGCAGGGGCGTACGTGAACACTGAAGCTTTCTTT. It is translated as CASSGLSPAGAYVNTEAFF. Using reference TRBV9 and TRBJ1-1 for the parts outside the CDR3, the full variable domain is DSGVTQTPKHLITATGQRVTLRCSPRSGDLSVYWYQQSLDQGLQFLIQYYNGEERAKGNILERFSAQQFPDLHSELNLSSLELGDSALYFCASSGLSPAGAYVNTEAFFGQGTRLTVV.